The entry below gives a single T cell receptor (beta chain) sequence along with its context. Its antigen is unknown. The same CDR3 arises from other DNA sequences in this sample as well. This entry comes from a study of cytomegalovirus exposure and HLA in healthy donors. Findings and caveats of the study: Most TCRs appeared rarely, but some public TCRs recurred in many donors. TCR beta chains numbering more than 150 were designated cytomegalovirus-associated.

PCR employed 60 Vbeta and 13 Jbeta primers. Method: immunoSEQ multiplex PCR; TCRdb's copy keeps in-frame clones and lacks some. This table has 37,000 or so clones, roughly 79% appearing once. The germline gives CDR1 MNHEY, CDR2 SVGAGI. Trimming removed 4 bases from V and 6 bases from J; junction bases left unmatched: 3. CDR3 length: 13 residues. Sequences were obtained from PBMCs. This TCR was recovered from a woman in her 40s in good health and CMV-seronegative. This sequence joins TRBV6-5 and TRBJ2-5; 9 nucleotides align to TRBD1. The CDR3, as DNA: TGTGCCAGCAGTTCAGACAGGGGGAAGACCCAGTACTTC. It encodes CASSSDRGKTQYF.